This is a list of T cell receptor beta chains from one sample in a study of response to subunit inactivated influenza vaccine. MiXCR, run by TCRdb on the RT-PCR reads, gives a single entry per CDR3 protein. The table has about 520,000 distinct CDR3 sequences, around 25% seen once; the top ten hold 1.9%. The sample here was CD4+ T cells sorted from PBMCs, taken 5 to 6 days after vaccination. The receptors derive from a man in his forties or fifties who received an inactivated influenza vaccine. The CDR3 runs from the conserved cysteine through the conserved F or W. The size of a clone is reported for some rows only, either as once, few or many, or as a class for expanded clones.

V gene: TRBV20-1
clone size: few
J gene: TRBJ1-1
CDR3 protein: CSASRTTEAFF

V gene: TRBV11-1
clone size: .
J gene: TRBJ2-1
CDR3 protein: CASSSGLGGNEQFF

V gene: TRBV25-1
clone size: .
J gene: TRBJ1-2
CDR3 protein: CASAPGGPYYGYTF

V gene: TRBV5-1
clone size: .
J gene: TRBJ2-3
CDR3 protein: CASSLEPGGGATDTQYF

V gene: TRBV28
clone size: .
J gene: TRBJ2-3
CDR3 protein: CASSSSGTGLTSSTDTQYF

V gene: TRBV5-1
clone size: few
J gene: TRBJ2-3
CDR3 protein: CASSLAGRGITDTQYF

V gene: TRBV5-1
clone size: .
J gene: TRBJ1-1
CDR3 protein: CASSLVGMGNTEAFF

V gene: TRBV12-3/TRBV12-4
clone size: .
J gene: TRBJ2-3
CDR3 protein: CASSHSGRGNTQYF

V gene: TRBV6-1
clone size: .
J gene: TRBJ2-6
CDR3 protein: CASSPSGAGGANVLTF

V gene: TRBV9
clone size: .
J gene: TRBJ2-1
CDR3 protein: CASSVAPSGRNQEQFF

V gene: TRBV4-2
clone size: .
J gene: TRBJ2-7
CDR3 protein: CASSQDLHAREQYF

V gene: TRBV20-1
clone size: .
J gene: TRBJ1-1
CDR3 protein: CSARNLANTEAFF

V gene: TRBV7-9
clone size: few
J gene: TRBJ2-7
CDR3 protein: CASSLALAGPSYEQYF

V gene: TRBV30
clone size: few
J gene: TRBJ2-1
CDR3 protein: CAWSEAGTRLNEQFF

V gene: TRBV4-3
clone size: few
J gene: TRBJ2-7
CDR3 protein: CASSQDRVEQYF

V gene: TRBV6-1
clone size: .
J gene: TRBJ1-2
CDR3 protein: CASSALVLGAEGYTF

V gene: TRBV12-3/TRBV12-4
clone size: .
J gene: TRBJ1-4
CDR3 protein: CASSLGGDPQKLFF

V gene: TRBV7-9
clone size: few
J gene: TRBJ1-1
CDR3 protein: CASSLDISSREAFF

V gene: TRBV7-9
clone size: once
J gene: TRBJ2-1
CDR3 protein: CASSLASSEGFF

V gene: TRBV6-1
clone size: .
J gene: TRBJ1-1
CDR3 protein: CASRFGQGGNTEAFF

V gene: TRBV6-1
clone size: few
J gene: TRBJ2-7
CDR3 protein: CASSGYNTQGATYEQYF

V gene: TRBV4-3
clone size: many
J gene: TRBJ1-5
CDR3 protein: CASSQDWGRVNQPQHF

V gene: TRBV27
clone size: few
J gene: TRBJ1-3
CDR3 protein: CASSLTGFGNTIYF

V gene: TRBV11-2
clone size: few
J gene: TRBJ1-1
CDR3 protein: CASSDGPRGTEAFF

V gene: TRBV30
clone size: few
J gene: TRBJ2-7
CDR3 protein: CAWSRDQGSEQYF

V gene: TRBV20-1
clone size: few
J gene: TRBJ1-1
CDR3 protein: CSASGFNSNTEAFF

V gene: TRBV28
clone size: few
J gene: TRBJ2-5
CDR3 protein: CASSLGGPPLETQYF

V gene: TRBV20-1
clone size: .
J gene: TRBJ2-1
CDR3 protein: CSAYRQTSVEQFF

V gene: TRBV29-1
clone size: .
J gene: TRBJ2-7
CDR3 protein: CSVGMGGLGEQYF

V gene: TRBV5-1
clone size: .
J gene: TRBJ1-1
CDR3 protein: CASSLEVRGREAFF

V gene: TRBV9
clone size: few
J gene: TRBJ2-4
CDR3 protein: CASSVGGTRKNIQYF

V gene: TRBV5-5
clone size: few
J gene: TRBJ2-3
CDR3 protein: CASSLFGTGSTDTQYF

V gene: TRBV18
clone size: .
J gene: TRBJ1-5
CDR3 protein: CASSLTANTGNQPQHF

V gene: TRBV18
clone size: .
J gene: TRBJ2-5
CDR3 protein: CASSPDRSSQETQYF

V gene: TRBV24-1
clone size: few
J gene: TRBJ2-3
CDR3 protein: CATSAGPDTQYF

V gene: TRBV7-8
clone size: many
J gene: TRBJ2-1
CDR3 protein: CASSLGDRYNEQFF